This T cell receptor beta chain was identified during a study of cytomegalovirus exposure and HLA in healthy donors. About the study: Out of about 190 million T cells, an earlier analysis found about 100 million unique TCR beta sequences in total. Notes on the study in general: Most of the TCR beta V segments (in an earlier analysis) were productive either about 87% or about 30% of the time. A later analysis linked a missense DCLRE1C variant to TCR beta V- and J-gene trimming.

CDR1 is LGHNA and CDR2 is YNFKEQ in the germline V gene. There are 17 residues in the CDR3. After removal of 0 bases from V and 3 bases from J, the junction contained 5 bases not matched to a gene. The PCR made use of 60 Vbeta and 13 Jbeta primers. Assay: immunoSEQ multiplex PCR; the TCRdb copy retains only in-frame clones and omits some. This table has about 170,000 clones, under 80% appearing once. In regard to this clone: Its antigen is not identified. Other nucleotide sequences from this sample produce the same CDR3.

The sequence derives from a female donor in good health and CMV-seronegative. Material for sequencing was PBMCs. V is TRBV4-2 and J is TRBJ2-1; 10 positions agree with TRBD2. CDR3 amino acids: CASSQEPSGSSYNEQFF. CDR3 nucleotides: TGTGCCAGCAGCCAAGAGCCTAGCGGGAGTAGCTACAATGAGCAGTTCTTC.